Sequencing of this T cell receptor beta chain was carried out in a study of blood T cell repertoires in COVID-19. About the study: The origin of the acute and convalescent COVID-19 samples was the United States, Italy and Spain. The analysed material was cDNA or gDNA that came from T cells, B-cell-depleted T cells, or PBMCs.

Authors' methods: Quantification of nucleated cells was approximated via reference gene primer amplification. Profiled with immunoSEQ multiplex PCR; TCRdb holds only in-frame clones, not every one. For V, J and clone size, that table is used; D and trimming come from the DNA. Among under 90,000 clones listed, about 80% were seen once. The sequencing input was peripheral blood. The clonotype was recovered from a human donor in a cohort sampled during active COVID-19.

CDR3 region: CASSEYPLGDQPQHF. As DNA, the CDR3 is TGTGCCAGCAGTGAATACCCCCTCGGAGATCAGCCCCAGCATTTT. The gene calls are TRBV6-1 and TRBJ1-5; D ambiguous. Trimming removed 2 bases from V and 5 bases from J, with 13 bases in between. Germline CDR1 is MNHNS and CDR2 is SASEGT. This CDR3 has 15 residues.